Listed below are T cell receptor beta chains from one sample, sequenced in a study of blood T cell repertoires in COVID-19. Method: immunoSEQ multiplex PCR; TCRdb's copy keeps in-frame clones and lacks some. This sample has some 520,000 clones, with roughly 87% found just once. The sequenced sample was peripheral blood. All receptors derive from a man younger than 35 with COVID-19, enrolled during active disease. The CDR3 runs from the conserved cysteine through the conserved F or W. Each record gives: CDR3 protein, J gene, V gene.

CASSPEQGLSNQPQHF TRBJ1-5 TRBV18
CASSLVLIGGDTEAFF TRBJ1-1 TRBV7-2
CASSHWTGTNYGYTF TRBJ1-2 TRBV7-9
CASIDPGLNYGYTF TRBJ1-2 TRBV19
CASSQERYEGPLGYTF TRBJ1-2 TRBV4-2
CASTEGRVFTDTQYF TRBJ2-3 TRBV13
CASSLTGNQPQHF TRBJ1-5 TRBV5-5
CASSLGPSGDTQYF TRBJ2-3 TRBV7-2
CASSITAGELFF TRBJ2-2 TRBV19
CASSLGRGGGYTF TRBJ1-2 TRBV12-3/TRBV12-4
CASSLYLSAQETQYF TRBJ2-5 TRBV7-7
CATSDREDYGYTF TRBJ1-2 TRBV24-1
CASSHGTAMNTEAFF TRBJ1-1 TRBV11-3